Sequencing of this TCR beta chain was carried out in a study of blood T cells in healthy people across ages. For the second PCR, which ran for roughly 7 to 11 cycles, a sample-barcoded 5' primer and a J-beta primer mix were used. Tagging of each cDNA molecule was performed by a template-switch adaptor with 12 random nucleotides. Sequencing recovered at least 2.5 million CDR3-containing paired-end reads from each sample. One entry per CDR3 protein, called by TCRdb with MiXCR from the 5' RACE reads. Found here are 850,000 to 1,000,000 distinct CDR3 sequences, around 46% of them singletons; the top ten hold about an eighth. Ranging in age from about 6 to 90, the donors were healthy Caucasian individuals from Russia. Sequencing used blood. The sequence was collected from a man aged 25-45 years in good health.

CDR3 nucleotides: TGTGCCAGCAGCTTACTCGGACAGGGGACGAGCGGTGGGGCCAACGTCCTGACTTTC. The encoded protein is CASSLLGQGTSGGANVLTF. The chain recombines TRBV7-9 with TRBJ2-6, with TRBD1 matching over 9 bases. Germline-derived CDR1 and CDR2 are SEHNR and FQNEAQ (reference sequence). V dropped 2 bases and J dropped 3; count of bases not matched to a gene: 11. This CDR3 is 19 amino acids long.